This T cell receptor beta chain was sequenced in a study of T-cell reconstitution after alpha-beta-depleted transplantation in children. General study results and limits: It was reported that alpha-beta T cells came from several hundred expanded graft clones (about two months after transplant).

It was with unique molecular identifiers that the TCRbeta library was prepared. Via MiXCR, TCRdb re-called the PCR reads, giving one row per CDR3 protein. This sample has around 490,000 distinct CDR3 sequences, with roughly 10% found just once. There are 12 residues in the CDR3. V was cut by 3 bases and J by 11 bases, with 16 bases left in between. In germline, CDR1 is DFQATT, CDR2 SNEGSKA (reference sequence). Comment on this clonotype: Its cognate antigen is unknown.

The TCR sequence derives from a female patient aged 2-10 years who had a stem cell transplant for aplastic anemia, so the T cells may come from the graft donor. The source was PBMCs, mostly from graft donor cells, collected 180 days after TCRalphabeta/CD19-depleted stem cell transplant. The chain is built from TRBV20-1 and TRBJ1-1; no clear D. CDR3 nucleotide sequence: TGCAGTGCTAGGCCCAGACGGATTGAGGCTTTCTTT. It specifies CSARPRRIEAFF.